The 17 T cell receptor beta chains in this list originate from one sample, sequenced in a study of graft-versus-host responses after intestinal transplantation. No antigen is known for these receptors. Assay: immunoSEQ multiplex PCR; the TCRdb copy retains only in-frame clones and omits some. Of roughly 69,000 clones listed, around nine tenths were seen once; the top ten hold about 1.7%. The specimen comprised unstimulated CD8+ T cells sorted from spleen or lymph node cells, sampled before transplant. The source of these receptors is a human donor who was the organ donor for an intestinal transplant.

The chain links TRBV19 to TRBJ1-1; D is ambiguous. Trimming took off 10 bases at V and 2 bases at J, with 14 bases between the two ends. This CDR3 region has 13 residues. The germline gives CDR1 LNHDA, CDR2 SQIVND (reference sequence). The CDR3 coding sequence is TGTGCCACAAGCCGTGGGCTAAACACTGAAGCTTTCTTT. This gives the protein CATSRGLNTEAFF.

This sequence joins TRBV10-3 and TRBJ2-1; D unresolved. The germline V gene encodes CDR1 ENHRY and CDR2 SYGVKD. V was shortened by 2 bases and J by 4 bases, with 3 bases between the two germline ends. The CDR3 consists of 12 residues. CDR3 loop: CAISEPYNEQFF. The DNA for the CDR3 is TGTGCCATCAGTGAGCCTTACAATGAGCAGTTCTTC.

The chain employs TRBV9 and TRBJ2-1; D not certain. Germline V gene data show CDR1 as SGDLS and CDR2 as YYNGEE. The CDR3 is 14 residues long. Trimming left V 0 bases short and J 5 bases short, with 9 bases between. The CDR3 DNA follows: TGTGCCAGCAGCGTAGACTGGTTTAACAATGAGCAGTTCTTC. This sequence encodes CASSVDWFNNEQFF.

The V and J genes are TRBV28 and TRBJ2-1; 7 nucleotides match TRBD2. CDR1 is MDHEN, CDR2 SYDVKM, per germline. V lost 6 bases and J lost 6; bases outside the gene matches: 8. The CDR3 has 14 amino acids. The CDR3 region has the DNA TGTGCCAGCAGCCCTCCGACTAGCAGCAATGAGCAGTTCTTC. The encoded protein is CASSPPTSSNEQFF.

V is TRBV30 and J is TRBJ1-2, with 9 bases matching TRBD1. Germline loops: CDR1 GTSNPN, CDR2 SVGIG (reference sequence). After removal of 4 bases from V and 8 bases from J, the junction contained 5 bases not matched to a gene. The CDR3 has 12 amino acids. As DNA, the CDR3 is TGTGCCTGGAACAGGGGGCGAGACGGCTACACCTTC. This sequence encodes CAWNRGRDGYTF.

V is TRBV7-8 and J is TRBJ2-3, with 11 nucleotides matching TRBD2. The CDR3 consists of 19 residues. V lost 2 bases to trimming and J lost 3 bases; unmatched junction nucleotides: 13. CDR1 is SGHVS, CDR2 FQNEAQ, per germline. As DNA, the CDR3 is TGTGCCAGCAGCTTATTGCAGGGACTAGCGGTTCGGGCTACAGATACGCAGTATTTT. Translation gives CASSLLQGLAVRATDTQYF.

This clone appeared a single time. The chain recombines TRBV4-3 with TRBJ2-6; D perhaps matches TRBD2 (5 bases). In germline, CDR1 is LGHNA, CDR2 YSLEER. This CDR3 is built from 15 residues. Trimming left V 2 bases short and J 9 bases short, with 14 bases between. CDR3 sequence: CASSQWKVGDNVLTF. As DNA, the CDR3 is TGCGCCAGCAGCCAATGGAAAGTGGGAGACAACGTCCTGACTTTC.

The table lists this clone with a few counts. The chain recombines TRBV12-5 with TRBJ1-2; possible D gene TRBD1, 6 bases. The CDR3 length is 14 residues. CDR1 is LGHNT, CDR2 FRNRAP, per germline. Trimming cost V 2 bases and J 4 bases, with 11 bases left between them. CDR3 amino acids: CASGLSGQLYGYTF. DNA of the CDR3: TGTGCTAGTGGTTTGTCAGGACAGCTCTATGGCTACACCTTC.

A few counts support this clone. The chain employs TRBV4-3 and TRBJ2-1; a weak D match, TRBD1 (5 bases). V shed 3 bases and J shed 2 bases, with 8 bases lying between them. The CDR3 contains 14 residues. CDR1 is LGHNA, CDR2 YSLEER, per germline. The CDR3 coding sequence is TGCGCCAGCAGCCAGGCAGGGACCTACAATGAGCAGTTCTTC. It codes for CASSQAGTYNEQFF.

Here the CDR3 reads CASSGGATNEKLFF. For the CDR3, the DNA is TGTGCCAGCAGTGGGGGGGCAACTAATGAAAAACTGTTTTTT. This sequence joins TRBV25-1 and TRBJ1-4, with TRBD1 as a possible D gene (5 bases). The V gene lost 4 bases and the J gene lost 0 bases, with 6 bases spanning the gap. The CDR3 is made up of 14 amino acids. Germline assignment: CDR1 MGHDK and CDR2 SYGVNS. Looking up the rest from reference TRBV25-1 and TRBJ1-4 gives the full variable domain: EADIYQTPRYLVIGTGKKITLECSQTMGHDKMYWYQQDPGMELHLIHYSYGVNSTEKGDLSSESTVSRIRTEHFPLTLESARPSHTSQYLCASSGGATNEKLFFGSGTQLSVL.

The rearrangement links TRBV11-2 to TRBJ2-5, with 10 nucleotides matching TRBD2. Germline CDR1 is SGHAT and CDR2 is FQNNGV. V shed 3 bases, J shed 3 bases, and the junction held 4 bases outside the gene matches. CDR3 length: 15 residues. CDR3: CASSFQRGGEETQYF. CDR3 nucleotide sequence: TGTGCCAGCAGCTTTCAGCGGGGGGGTGAAGAGACCCAGTACTTC.

The rearrangement uses TRBV4-1 and TRBJ2-1; weak D call: TRBD1 (9 bases). Per germline, CDR1 MGHRA and CDR2 YSYEKL. Trimming pared 4 bases from V and 5 bases from J, leaving 27 bases between. This CDR3 comprises 19 residues. The CDR3 loop reads CASSRVPGQGNGRDNEQFF. As DNA, the CDR3 is TGCGCCAGCAGCCGAGTCCCGGGACAGGGTAACGGGAGGGACAATGAGCAGTTCTTC.

The chain has TRBV19 and TRBJ2-7; 11 nucleotides agree with TRBD1. The CDR3 length is 15 residues. V dropped 5 bases and J dropped 0; count of bases not matched to a gene: 3. Germline V gene sequence: CDR1 LNHDA, CDR2 SQIVND (reference sequence). The CDR3 loop is CASSSGTGGSYEQYF. Here the CDR3 DNA reads TGTGCCAGTAGTTCCGGGACAGGGGGCTCCTACGAGCAGTACTTC. Supplemented by reference TRBV19 and TRBJ2-7, the full variable domain reads DGGITQSPKYLFRKEGQNVTLSCEQNLNHDAMYWYRQDPGQGLRLIYYSQIVNDFQKGDIAEGYSVSREKKESFPLTVTSAQKNPTAFYLCASSSGTGGSYEQYFGPGTRLTVT.

This sequence joins TRBV9 and TRBJ1-1, with 7 bases aligning to TRBD1. CDR1 and CDR2 from the germline V gene are SGDLS and YYNGEE. The V segment lost 3 bases and the J segment 2 bases; nucleotides outside the gene matches: 13. This CDR3 contains 17 residues. The CDR3 nucleotides are TGTGCCAGCAGCGCGTCACAGGGGATTGTGGGTAACACTGAAGCTTTCTTT. Translated, it gives CASSASQGIVGNTEAFF.

J is TRBJ2-1 and V is TRBV19; no clear D. V gave up 1 base and J gave up 8 bases, with 9 bases separating them. Per the germline V gene, CDR1 is LNHDA and CDR2 is SQIVND (reference sequence). The CDR3 has 13 amino acids. The CDR3 spells CASSIVQRDEQFF. For the CDR3, the DNA is TGTGCCAGTAGTATAGTTCAGCGCGATGAGCAGTTCTTC.

The chain recombines TRBV19 with TRBJ1-5, with 7 bases aligning to TRBD1. The CDR3 spans 13 residues. The junction had 7 bases not matched to a gene; V was cut back by 8 bases and J by 6 bases. Germline V gene data show CDR1 as LNHDA and CDR2 as SQIVND (reference sequence). CDR3 region: CASGYRGTQPQHF. The CDR3 DNA reads TGTGCCAGTGGATACAGGGGTACTCAGCCCCAGCATTTT. The whole variable domain, filled in from reference TRBV19 and TRBJ1-5, reads DGGITQSPKYLFRKEGQNVTLSCEQNLNHDAMYWYRQDPGQGLRLIYYSQIVNDFQKGDIAEGYSVSREKKESFPLTVTSAQKNPTAFYLCASGYRGTQPQHFGDGTRLSIL.

This clone showed up just a few times. The gene calls are TRBV4-2 and TRBJ2-7, with TRBD2 matching over 7 bases. From germline, CDR1 is LGHNA and CDR2 YNFKEQ. The V segment lost 0 bases and the J segment 2 bases; nucleotides outside the gene matches: 7. CDR3 length equals 16 residues. Here the CDR3 DNA reads TGTGCCAGCAGCCAAGAGCTAGCGGCCTATACCTACGAGCAGTACTTC. It yields the protein CASSQELAAYTYEQYF.